The 5 T cell receptor beta chains in this list originate from one sample, sequenced in a study of cytomegalovirus exposure and HLA in healthy donors. PCR involved 60 Vbeta and 13 Jbeta primers. Assay used: immunoSEQ multiplex PCR; TCRdb lists only in-frame clones, some missing. The sample consists of more than 95,000 clones, 50% to 80% of them appearing once. Sequenced input: PBMCs. The receptor source for this set is a man between 60 and 75 years old in good health and CMV-seronegative.

The V gene is TRBV6-6, the J gene TRBJ1-1; D possibly corresponds to TRBD1 (6 bases). Germline CDR1 and CDR2: MNHNY and SVGAGI (reference sequence). The CDR3 length is 14 residues. V was pared by 7 bases and J by 4 bases, with 16 bases between. For the CDR3, the DNA is TGTGCCAGCACCTTCGACAGGAAGGGCACTGAAGCTTTCTTT. Protein sequence: CASTFDRKGTEAFF.

J is TRBJ2-5 and V is TRBV6-1, with 9 bases fitting TRBD1. Looked up from germline, CDR1 is MNHNS and CDR2 is SASEGT. V shed 0 bases, J shed 2 bases, and the junction held 1 base outside the gene matches. The CDR3 runs to 15 residues. The CDR3 is CASSEAGTGQETQYF. CDR3 DNA sequence: TGTGCCAGCAGTGAAGCAGGGACAGGGCAAGAGACCCAGTACTTC.

The chain has TRBV11-2 and TRBJ2-2; D possibly corresponds to TRBD2 (5 bases). The length of the CDR3 is 13 residues. The germline V gene has CDR1 SGHAT and CDR2 FQNNGV. Trimming left V 5 bases short and J 5 bases short, with 9 bases between. The CDR3 loop reads CASSQRQTGELFF. The DNA of the CDR3 is TGTGCCAGCAGCCAGCGGCAGACCGGGGAGCTGTTTTTT.

The gene calls are TRBV27 and TRBJ1-5, with TRBD1 matching over 8 bases. Per germline, CDR1 MNHEY and CDR2 SMNVEV (reference sequence). There are 16 residues in the CDR3. Trimming cost V 0 bases and J 6 bases; bases outside gene matches: 7. CDR3 sequence (DNA): TGTGCCAGCAGTTTATCCACAGGGGGAAACGGTCAGCCCCAGCATTTT. Its translation is CASSLSTGGNGQPQHF.

The chain combines TRBV19 with TRBJ2-7; TRBD1 aligns across 9 bases. Germline V gives CDR1 LNHDA, CDR2 SQIVND (reference sequence). CDR3 length: 13 residues. The trim removed 7 bases at V and 2 bases at J, leaving 3 bases unmatched. DNA of the CDR3: TGTGCCAGTACGGGACAGGGTACCTACGAGCAGTACTTC. It is translated as CASTGQGTYEQYF.